This is a list of T cell receptor beta chains from one sample in a study of shared clonotypes between healthy human individuals. This table comes from immunoSEQ multiplex PCR, and its TCRdb copy is limited to in-frame clones, with some not included. The sample gives some 580,000 clones, 95% to 98% of which show up once; roughly 0.29% is in the top ten. Sequences were obtained from naive CD8+ T cells sorted from blood. These receptors were obtained from a man aged 25 to 40 in good health. The CDR3 runs from the conserved cysteine through the conserved F or W. D genes are given only for firm matches. Size is omitted from some rows. Given values are once, few, many or a class for expanded clones.

D gene: -
J gene: TRBJ1-5
V gene: TRBV19
clone size: -
CDR3 DNA: TGTGCCAGTAGTATAGGGGGGCTCGCTAATCAGCCCCAGCATTTT
CDR3 protein: CASSIGGLANQPQHF

D gene: -
J gene: TRBJ2-2
V gene: TRBV28
clone size: once
CDR3 DNA: TGTGCCAGCAGTTCCCACCCAACCGGGGAGCTGTTTTTT
CDR3 protein: CASSSHPTGELFF

D gene: -
J gene: TRBJ2-1
V gene: TRBV6-1
clone size: -
CDR3 DNA: TGTGCCAGCAAAGGGGGAGGGAGTTACAATGAGCAGTTCTTC
CDR3 protein: CASKGGGSYNEQFF

D gene: -
J gene: TRBJ2-7
V gene: TRBV7-7
clone size: -
CDR3 DNA: TGTGCTAGCAGCTTAGGGGACATGGCTACGGAACAGTACTTC
CDR3 protein: CASSLGDMATEQYF

D gene: -
J gene: TRBJ2-7
V gene: TRBV27
clone size: -
CDR3 DNA: TGTGCCAGCAGTTTGGTGGGCTACGAGCAGTACTTC
CDR3 protein: CASSLVGYEQYF

D gene: -
J gene: TRBJ1-2
V gene: TRBV29-1
clone size: -
CDR3 DNA: TGCAGCGTTGAAACCGTCAGACCTAACTATGGCTACACCTTC
CDR3 protein: CSVETVRPNYGYTF

D gene: TRBD2
J gene: TRBJ2-7
V gene: TRBV30
clone size: -
CDR3 DNA: TGTGCCTGGAGTGTACGCGGGAGGGCTGTCTACGAGCAGTACTTC
CDR3 protein: CAWSVRGRAVYEQYF

D gene: -
J gene: TRBJ2-1
V gene: TRBV11-3
clone size: -
CDR3 DNA: TGTGCCAGCAGCTTAGGGGGAGATGAGCAGTTCTTC
CDR3 protein: CASSLGGDEQFF

D gene: -
J gene: TRBJ2-5
V gene: TRBV2
clone size: -
CDR3 DNA: TGTGCCAGCAGCGCCCTCATTAGCGGACAAGAGACCCAGTACTTC
CDR3 protein: CASSALISGQETQYF

D gene: -
J gene: TRBJ2-7
V gene: TRBV5-4
clone size: -
CDR3 DNA: TGTGCCAGCAGCTTGATCGGGCAGGGAATGTGGTCCTACGAGCAGTACTTC
CDR3 protein: CASSLIGQGMWSYEQYF

D gene: -
J gene: TRBJ1-1
V gene: TRBV29-1
clone size: -
CDR3 DNA: TGCAGCGTTGACCAAACCGAAGCTTTCTTT
CDR3 protein: CSVDQTEAFF

D gene: -
J gene: TRBJ2-1
V gene: TRBV6-5
clone size: -
CDR3 DNA: TGTGCCAGCAGTTACGGGCGGGCAACCTACAATGAGCAGTTCTTC
CDR3 protein: CASSYGRATYNEQFF

D gene: -
J gene: TRBJ2-6
V gene: TRBV15
clone size: -
CDR3 DNA: TGTGCCACCAGCATGATTGGGGGGCCCTTCCCTGGGGCCAACGTCCTGACTTTC
CDR3 protein: CATSMIGGPFPGANVLTF

D gene: TRBD1
J gene: TRBJ2-5
V gene: TRBV29-1
clone size: -
CDR3 DNA: TGCAGCGTTGAAGACCCCTCGTTACAGGGGGCTCGAGAGACCCAGTACTTC
CDR3 protein: CSVEDPSLQGARETQYF

D gene: -
J gene: TRBJ1-4
V gene: TRBV19
clone size: -
CDR3 DNA: TGTGCCAGTAGAGAAGTCTTTGGCGCAACTAATGAAAAACTGTTTTTT
CDR3 protein: CASREVFGATNEKLFF

D gene: -
J gene: TRBJ1-5
V gene: TRBV27
clone size: -
CDR3 DNA: TGTGCCAGCAGTTTCCCTGATCAGCCCCAGCATTTT
CDR3 protein: CASSFPDQPQHF

D gene: -
J gene: TRBJ2-1
V gene: TRBV7-2
clone size: -
CDR3 DNA: TGTGCCAGCAGCTCCGTACGTGGGGATGAGCAGTTCTTC
CDR3 protein: CASSSVRGDEQFF